The clone carrying this TCR beta chain was seen a single time. The data originate from a study of OX40 agonist ivuxolimab in advanced cancers. The repertoire was sequenced with immunoSEQ multiplex PCR; TCRdb's copy has only in-frame clones and lacks some. The sample carries tens of thousands of clones, around 83% recorded once. The specimen comprised CD4+ or CD8+ T cells sorted from blood, sampled in a trial of the OX40 agonist ivuxolimab. The sequence was collected from an adult with an advanced solid tumor such as melanoma, head and neck, liver or kidney cancer.

Written as DNA, the CDR3 is TGTGCCAGCAGCTTAGGCCCGCTACAGGGGGGGATCTATGGCTACACCTTC. This sequence encodes CASSLGPLQGGIYGYTF. The chain employs TRBV7-2 and TRBJ1-2; 8 nucleotides agree with TRBD1. Germline values: CDR1 SGHTA, CDR2 FQGNSA. The CDR3 is 17 amino acids. Germline trimming cut 1 base from V and 4 bases from J; bases unmatched to any gene: 11.